These 6 T cell receptor beta chains originate from one sample sequenced in a study of blood T cells in healthy people across ages. Through a sample-barcoded 5' primer and a J-beta primer mix, a second PCR was run for roughly 6 to 11 cycles. One entry per CDR3 protein, called by TCRdb with MiXCR from the 5' RACE reads. The data contain some 1,800,000 distinct CDR3 sequences, roughly 43% of them singletons. Material: blood. The receptor set was obtained from a human donor in good health.

The chain links TRBV9 to TRBJ2-1; TRBD2 matches 13 bases. V trimming: 4 bases; J trimming: 9 bases; junction bases outside the gene matches: 7. This CDR3 region has 15 residues. In germline, CDR1 is SGDLS, CDR2 YYNGEE. The CDR3 sequence: CASSRGLAGIVEQFF. The CDR3 DNA reads TGTGCCAGCAGCCGGGGACTAGCGGGGATCGTTGAGCAGTTCTTC.

This clonotype has more than one count but fewer than ten. The genes are TRBV9 and TRBJ2-5; TRBD2 might be the D (6 bases). The CDR3 runs 16 residues. Per the germline V gene, CDR1 is SGDLS and CDR2 is YYNGEE. V was cut by 4 bases and J by 2 bases, with 18 bases left in between. The CDR3 bases are TGTGCCAGCAGCCTTCCCTCCCGGACTAATCAAGAGACCCAGTACTTC. This codes for CASSLPSRTNQETQYF.

The rearrangement links TRBV11-3 to TRBJ2-6; the D gene is possibly TRBD1 (5 bases). This CDR3 spans 17 amino acids. V was cut by 5 bases and J by 2 bases, with 16 bases left in between. Germline lookup yields CDR1 SGHNT and CDR2 YENEEA. DNA for the CDR3: TGTGCCAGCAGCCACCGGCAGGGAAAAGCTGGGGCCAACGTCCTGACTTTC. Translating gives CASSHRQGKAGANVLTF.

There are a few counts of this clonotype. A much larger clone lies a single base off, so this may be a read error. The chain carries TRBV6-2 or TRBV6-3 and TRBJ2-6; a possible D gene is TRBD1 (5 bases). Germline V gene lookup returns CDR1 MNHEY and CDR2 SVGEGT. CDR3 size: 15 residues. With 6 bases removed from V and 0 bases from J, the gap between germline ends came to 9 bases. CDR3 sequence reads: CASRAGISGANVLTF. CDR3 nucleotides: TGTGCCAGCAGGGCAGGGATCTCTGGGGCCAACGTCCTGACTTTC.

The V gene is TRBV4-2, the J gene TRBJ1-1; 7 nucleotides line up with TRBD1. This CDR3 is built from 15 residues. With V trimmed by 4 bases and J by 3 bases, 8 bases remained unmatched. Germline V gene lookup returns CDR1 LGHNA and CDR2 YNFKEQ. Here the CDR3 reads CASSRQHTGDTEAFF. The CDR3 nucleotides read TGTGCCAGCAGCCGACAACATACAGGGGACACTGAAGCTTTCTTT.

The chain joins TRBV27 to TRBJ2-7; D may be TRBD1 or TRBD2 (5 bases each). Trimming left V 4 bases short and J 5 bases short, with 15 bases between. Germline lookup yields CDR1 MNHEY and CDR2 SMNVEV (reference sequence). The CDR3 is 14 amino acids. CDR3 DNA: TGTGCCAGCAGTTGGGAAGGGGCCGGGAACGAGCAGTACTTC. Encoded protein: CASSWEGAGNEQYF.